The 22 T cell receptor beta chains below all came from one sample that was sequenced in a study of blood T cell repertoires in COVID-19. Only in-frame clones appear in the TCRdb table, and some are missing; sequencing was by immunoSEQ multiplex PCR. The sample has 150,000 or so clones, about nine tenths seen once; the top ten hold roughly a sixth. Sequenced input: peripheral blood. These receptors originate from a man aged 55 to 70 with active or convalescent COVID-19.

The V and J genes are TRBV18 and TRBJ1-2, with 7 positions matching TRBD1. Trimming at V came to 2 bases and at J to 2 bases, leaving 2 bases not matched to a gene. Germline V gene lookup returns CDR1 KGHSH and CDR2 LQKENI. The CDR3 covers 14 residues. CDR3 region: CASSPETGNYGYTF. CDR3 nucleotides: TGTGCCAGCTCACCAGAGACAGGGAACTATGGCTACACCTTC.

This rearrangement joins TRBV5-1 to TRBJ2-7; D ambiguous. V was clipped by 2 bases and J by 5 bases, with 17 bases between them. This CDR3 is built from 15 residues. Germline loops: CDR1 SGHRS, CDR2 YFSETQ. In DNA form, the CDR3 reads TGCGCCAGCAGCTTTATTCGGCAGGTGGGCGACGAGCAGTACTTC. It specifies CASSFIRQVGDEQYF.

DNA for the CDR3: TGTGCCAGCAGCTCACTAGCGGGAGAAATGAATGAGCAGTTCTTC. Its protein product is CASSSLAGEMNEQFF. The rearrangement uses TRBV11-2 and TRBJ2-1; 11 nucleotides line up with TRBD2. V lost 4 bases and J lost 7; bases outside the gene matches: 6. The CDR3 covers 15 residues. Germline lookup yields CDR1 SGHAT and CDR2 FQNNGV.

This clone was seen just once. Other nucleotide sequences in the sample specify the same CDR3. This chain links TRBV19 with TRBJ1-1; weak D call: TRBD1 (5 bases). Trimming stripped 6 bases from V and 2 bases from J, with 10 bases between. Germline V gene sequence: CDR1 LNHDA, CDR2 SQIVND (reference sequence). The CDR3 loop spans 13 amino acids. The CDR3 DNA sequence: TGTGCCAGTAGCCCTCAGGGTAACACTGAAGCTTTCTTT. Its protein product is CASSPQGNTEAFF.

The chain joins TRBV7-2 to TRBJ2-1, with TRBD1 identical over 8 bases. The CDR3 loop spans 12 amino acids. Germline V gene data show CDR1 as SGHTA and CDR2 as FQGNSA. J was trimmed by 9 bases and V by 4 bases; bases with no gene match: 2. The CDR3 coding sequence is TGTGCCAGCAGCTCCGACAGGGGTGAGCAGTTCTTC. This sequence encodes CASSSDRGEQFF.

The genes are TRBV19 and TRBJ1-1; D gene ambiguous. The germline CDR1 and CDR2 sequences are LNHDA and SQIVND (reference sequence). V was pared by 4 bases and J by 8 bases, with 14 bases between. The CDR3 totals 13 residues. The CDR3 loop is CASSTPRGREAFF. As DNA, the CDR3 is TGTGCCAGTAGTACCCCCCGAGGGCGGGAAGCTTTCTTT.

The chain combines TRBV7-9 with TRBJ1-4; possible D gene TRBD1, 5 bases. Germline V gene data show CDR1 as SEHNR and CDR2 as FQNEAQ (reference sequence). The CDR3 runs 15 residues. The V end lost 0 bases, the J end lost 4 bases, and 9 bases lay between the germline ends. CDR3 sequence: CASSLAQGLNEKLFF. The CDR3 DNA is TGTGCCAGCAGCTTAGCGCAGGGCCTTAATGAAAAACTGTTTTTT.

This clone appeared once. The CDR3 nucleotides read TGTGCCAGAAAAGGACAGGGGTATGAAAAACTGTTTTTT. Protein: CARKGQGYEKLFF. The chain combines TRBV28 with TRBJ1-4, with 9 positions matching TRBD1. With 9 bases clipped from V and 6 bases from J, the junction kept 5 bases outside the gene matches. CDR3 length equals 13 residues. CDR1 and CDR2 (germline): MDHEN, SYDVKM.

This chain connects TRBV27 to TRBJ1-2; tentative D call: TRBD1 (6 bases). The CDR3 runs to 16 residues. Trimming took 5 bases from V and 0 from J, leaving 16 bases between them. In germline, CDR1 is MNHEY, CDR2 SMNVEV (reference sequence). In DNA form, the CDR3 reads TGTGCCAGCAGTCTCTCCAGGGGTCTAGCTAACTATGGCTACACCTTC. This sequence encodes CASSLSRGLANYGYTF.

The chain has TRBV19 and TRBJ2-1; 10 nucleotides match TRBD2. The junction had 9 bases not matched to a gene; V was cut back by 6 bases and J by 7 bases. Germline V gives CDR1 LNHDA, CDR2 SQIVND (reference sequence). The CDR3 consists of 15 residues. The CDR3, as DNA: TGTGCCAGTAGGTTCTCTAGCGGGGGAGGGAATGAGCAGTTCTTC. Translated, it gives CASRFSSGGGNEQFF.

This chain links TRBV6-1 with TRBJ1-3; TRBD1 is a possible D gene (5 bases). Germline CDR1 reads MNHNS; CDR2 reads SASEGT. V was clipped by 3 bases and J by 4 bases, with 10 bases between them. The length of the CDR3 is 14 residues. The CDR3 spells CASSDGGLGNTIYF. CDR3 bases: TGTGCCAGCAGTGACGGGGGTTTAGGAAACACCATATATTTT.

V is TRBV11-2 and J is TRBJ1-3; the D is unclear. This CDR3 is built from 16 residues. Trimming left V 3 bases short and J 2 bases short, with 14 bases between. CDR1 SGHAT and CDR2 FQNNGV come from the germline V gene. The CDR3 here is CASSFFRGLTGNTIYF. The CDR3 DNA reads TGTGCCAGCAGCTTTTTCCGGGGTCTGACTGGAAACACCATATATTTT.

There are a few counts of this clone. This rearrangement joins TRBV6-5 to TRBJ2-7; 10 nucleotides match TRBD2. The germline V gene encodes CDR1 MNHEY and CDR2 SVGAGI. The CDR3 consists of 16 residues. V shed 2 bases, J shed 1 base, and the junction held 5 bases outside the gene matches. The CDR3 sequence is CASSYGPTSGSYEQYF. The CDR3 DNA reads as TGTGCCAGCAGTTACGGACCGACTAGCGGGTCCTACGAGCAGTACTTC.

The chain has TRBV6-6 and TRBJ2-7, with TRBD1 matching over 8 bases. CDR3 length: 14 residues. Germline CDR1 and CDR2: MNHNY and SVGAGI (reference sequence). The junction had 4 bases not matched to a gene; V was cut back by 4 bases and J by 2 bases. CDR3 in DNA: TGTGCCAGCAGTTCCCAGGGGGCTCCCTACGAGCAGTACTTC. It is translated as CASSSQGAPYEQYF.

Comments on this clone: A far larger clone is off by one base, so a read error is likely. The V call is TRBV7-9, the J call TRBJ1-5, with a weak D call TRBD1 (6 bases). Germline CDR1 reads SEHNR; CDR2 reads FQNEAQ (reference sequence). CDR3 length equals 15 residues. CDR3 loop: CASSLALGDNQSQHF. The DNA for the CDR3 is TGTGCCAGCAGCTTAGCCTTAGGGGACAATCAGTCCCAGCATTTT.

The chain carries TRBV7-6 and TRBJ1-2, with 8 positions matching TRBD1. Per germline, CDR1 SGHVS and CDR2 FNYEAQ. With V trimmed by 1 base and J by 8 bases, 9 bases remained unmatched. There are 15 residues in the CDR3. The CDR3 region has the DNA TGTGCCAGCAGCTTAGGACCCGGGACAGGCCTCGGCTACACCTTC. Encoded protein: CASSLGPGTGLGYTF.

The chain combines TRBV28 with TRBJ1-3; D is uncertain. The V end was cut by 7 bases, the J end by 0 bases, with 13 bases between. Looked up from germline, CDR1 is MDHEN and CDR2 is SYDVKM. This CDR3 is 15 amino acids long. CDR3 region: CASMEWSGSGNTIYF. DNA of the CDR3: TGTGCCAGCATGGAATGGTCGGGCTCTGGAAACACCATATATTTT.

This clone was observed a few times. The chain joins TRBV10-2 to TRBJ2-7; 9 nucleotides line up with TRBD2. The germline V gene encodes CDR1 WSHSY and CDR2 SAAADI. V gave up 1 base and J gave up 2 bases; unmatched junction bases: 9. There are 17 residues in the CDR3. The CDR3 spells CASSEFLGGLATYEQYF. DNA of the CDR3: TGCGCCAGCAGTGAGTTTCTTGGAGGACTAGCGACCTACGAGCAGTACTTC.

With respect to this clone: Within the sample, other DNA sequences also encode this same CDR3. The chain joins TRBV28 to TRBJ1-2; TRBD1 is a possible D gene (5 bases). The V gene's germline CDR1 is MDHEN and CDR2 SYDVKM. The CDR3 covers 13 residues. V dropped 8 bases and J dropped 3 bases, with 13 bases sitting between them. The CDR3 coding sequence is TGTGCCAGCTCATCGGGGGTCGACTATGGCTACACCTTC. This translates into CASSSGVDYGYTF.

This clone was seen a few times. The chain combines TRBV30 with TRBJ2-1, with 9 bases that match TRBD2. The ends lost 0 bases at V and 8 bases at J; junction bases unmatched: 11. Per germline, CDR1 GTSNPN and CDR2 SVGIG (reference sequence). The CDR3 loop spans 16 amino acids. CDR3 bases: TGTGCCTGGAGTGTAGGGGCTAGCGGGACTTTCGATGAGCAGTTCTTC. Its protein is CAWSVGASGTFDEQFF. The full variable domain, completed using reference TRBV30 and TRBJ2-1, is SQTIHQWPATLVQPVGSPLSLECTVEGTSNPNLYWYRQAAGRGLQLLFYSVGIGQISSEVPQNLSASRPQDRQFILSSKKLLLSDSGFYLCAWSVGASGTFDEQFFGPGTRLTVL.

CDR3 nucleotide sequence: TGTGCCAGCAGCCAAGCGTCCAGGTCGAGCTCCTACGAGCAGTACTTC. Protein product: CASSQASRSSSYEQYF. This chain uses TRBV4-2 with TRBJ2-7; D unclear. From germline, CDR1 is LGHNA and CDR2 YNFKEQ. There are 16 residues in the CDR3. V was pared by 1 base and J by 0 bases, with 13 bases between.

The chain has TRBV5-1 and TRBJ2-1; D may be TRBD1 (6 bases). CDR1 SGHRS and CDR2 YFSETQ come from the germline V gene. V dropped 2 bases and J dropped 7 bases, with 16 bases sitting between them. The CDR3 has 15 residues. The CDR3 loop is CASSFLGDQGNEQFF. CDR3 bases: TGCGCCAGCAGCTTCCTGGGGGACCAGGGGAATGAGCAGTTCTTC.